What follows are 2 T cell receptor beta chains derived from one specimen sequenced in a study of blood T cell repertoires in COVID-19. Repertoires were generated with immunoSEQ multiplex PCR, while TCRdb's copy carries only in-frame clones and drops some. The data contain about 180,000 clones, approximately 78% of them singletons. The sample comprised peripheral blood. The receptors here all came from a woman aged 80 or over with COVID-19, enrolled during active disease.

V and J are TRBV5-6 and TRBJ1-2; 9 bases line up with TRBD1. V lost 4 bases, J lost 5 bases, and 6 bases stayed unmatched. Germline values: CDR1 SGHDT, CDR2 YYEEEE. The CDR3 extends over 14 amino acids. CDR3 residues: CASSPDRGGYGYTF. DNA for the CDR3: TGTGCCAGCAGCCCGGACAGGGGTGGGTATGGCTACACCTTC. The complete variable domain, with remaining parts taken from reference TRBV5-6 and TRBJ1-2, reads DAGVTQSPTHLIKTRGQQVTLRCSPKSGHDTVSWYQQALGQGPQFIFQYYEEEERQRGNFPDRFSGHQFPNYSSELNVNALLLGDSALYLCASSPDRGGYGYTFGSGTRLTVV.

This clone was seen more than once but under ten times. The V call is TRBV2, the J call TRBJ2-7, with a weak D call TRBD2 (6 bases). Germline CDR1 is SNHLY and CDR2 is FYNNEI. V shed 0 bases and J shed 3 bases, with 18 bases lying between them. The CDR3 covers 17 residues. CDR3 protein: CASSEASSGLVYYEQYF. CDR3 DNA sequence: TGTGCCAGCAGTGAAGCCTCCTCGGGACTCGTATACTACGAGCAGTACTTC.